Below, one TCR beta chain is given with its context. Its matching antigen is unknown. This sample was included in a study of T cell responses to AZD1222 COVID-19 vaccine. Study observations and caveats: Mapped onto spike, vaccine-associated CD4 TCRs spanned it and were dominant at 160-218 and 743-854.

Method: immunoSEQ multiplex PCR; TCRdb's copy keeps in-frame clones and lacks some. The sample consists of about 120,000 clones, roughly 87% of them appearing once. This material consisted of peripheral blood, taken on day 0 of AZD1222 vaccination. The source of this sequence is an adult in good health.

The CDR3 loop is CASRFGQGANYGYTF. The CDR3 DNA follows: TGTGCCAGCAGGTTCGGACAGGGGGCTAACTATGGCTACACCTTC. This chain joins TRBV27 and TRBJ1-2; 10 nucleotides match TRBD1. The CDR3 has 15 residues. The germline V gene encodes CDR1 MNHEY and CDR2 SMNVEV (reference sequence). J lost 0 bases, V lost 6 bases, and 4 bases had no gene match.